The 32 T cell receptor beta chains given below trace back to one sample, sequenced in a study of T cell repertoires in cytomegalovirus infection. TCRdb re-analysed the reads in MiXCR, keeping a single row per CDR3 protein. The sample has approximately 550,000 distinct CDR3 sequences, approximately 16% seen once. The sample comprised CD8+ T cells from PBMCs. The receptors were sampled from a human donor in good health (CMV status not recorded). Some clones in this sample may be carry-over from other donors' samples.

A note on this clonotype: It may be a read error: a sequence one base away is much more abundant. The genes are TRBV28 and TRBJ2-1, with D unclear. The CDR3 runs 13 residues. Germline CDR1 is MDHEN and CDR2 is SYDVKM. V lost 7 bases to trimming and J lost 0 bases, with 7 bases between them. The CDR3 sequence is CASNPISYNEQFF. The CDR3 DNA follows: TGTGCCAGCAACCCTATCTCCTACAATGAGCAGTTCTTC.

In nucleotides, the CDR3 is TGCGCCAGCAGCCCTACCAGACTAGCGGGGAACAATGAGCAGTTCTTC. Amino acids: CASSPTRLAGNNEQFF. V is TRBV5-1 and J is TRBJ2-1; 11 bases are a match to TRBD2. The CDR3 consists of 16 residues. The J segment lost 5 bases and the V segment lost 4 bases, leaving 8 bases of the junction unmatched. Germline loops: CDR1 SGHRS, CDR2 YFSETQ.

The table lists this clonotype with many counts. The J gene is TRBJ2-7, the V gene TRBV4-2; 8 positions match TRBD2. This CDR3 has 16 amino acids. V lost 4 bases to trimming and J lost 5 bases; unmatched junction nucleotides: 13. Germline CDR1 LGHNA, CDR2 YNFKEQ. CDR3 region: CASSPLLAEGPHEQYF. CDR3 nucleotide sequence: TGTGCCAGCAGCCCGTTACTAGCGGAGGGCCCCCACGAGCAGTACTTC.

This clonotype was counted a few times. CDR3 amino acids: CATSRDRGSSYNEQFF. DNA for the CDR3: TGTGCCACCAGCAGAGATAGGGGGAGCTCCTACAATGAGCAGTTCTTC. The chain recombines TRBV15 with TRBJ2-1; the D gene is possibly TRBD1 (6 bases). CDR1 is LNHNV, CDR2 YYDKDF, per germline (reference sequence). Trimming pared 0 bases from V and 0 bases from J, leaving 9 bases between. This CDR3 region has 16 residues.

There are many counts of this clonotype. J is TRBJ2-1 and V is TRBV7-3; D tentatively reads TRBD1 or TRBD2 (5 bases each). This CDR3 contains 13 residues. V dropped 8 bases and J dropped 8 bases, with 16 bases sitting between them. The germline V gene has CDR1 SGHTA and CDR2 FQGTGA. CDR3 region: CASGAGAFDEQFF. CDR3 coding DNA: TGTGCCAGCGGAGCCGGGGCGTTCGATGAGCAGTTCTTC.

The chain recombines TRBV10-3 with TRBJ1-4; possibly TRBD1 for D (6 bases). CDR1 ENHRY and CDR2 SYGVKD come from the germline V gene. Trimming took 0 bases from V and 2 from J, leaving 13 bases between them. This CDR3 spans 17 amino acids. The CDR3 DNA is TGTGCCATCAGTGAGTCCGGTCAGGGGTCCACTAATGAAAAACTGTTTTTT. Protein sequence: CAISESGQGSTNEKLFF.

V is TRBV7-9 and J is TRBJ2-3, with a tentative D call TRBD2 (6 bases). The germline gives CDR1 SEHNR, CDR2 FQNEAQ (reference sequence). This CDR3 contains 13 residues. V was trimmed by 9 bases and J by 1 base, leaving 11 bases between them. CDR3 DNA sequence: TGTGCCAGTAGCGGTCCCCGCACAGATACGCAGTATTTT. It encodes CASSGPRTDTQYF.

This clonotype was counted between two and nine times. This sequence joins TRBV7-9 and TRBJ1-2, with a weak D call TRBD1 (6 bases). The CDR3 totals 16 residues. Germline V CDR1 and CDR2: SEHNR, FQNEAQ (reference sequence). V was shortened by 0 bases and J by 8 bases, with 19 bases between the two germline ends. The CDR3 DNA is TGTGCCAGCAGCTTAGCCCCCTACAGGGCCGTGAGGGGCTACACCTTC. It encodes CASSLAPYRAVRGYTF.

This clonotype was found once. This chain uses TRBV19 with TRBJ2-3; 10 bases match TRBD1. CDR3 length: 16 amino acids. The trim removed 3 bases at V and 4 bases at J, leaving 7 bases unmatched. CDR1 is LNHDA and CDR2 is SQIVND in the germline V gene (reference sequence). The CDR3 spells CASSMGTGVVSDTQYF. CDR3 DNA: TGTGCCAGTAGTATGGGGACAGGGGTGGTTTCAGATACGCAGTATTTT.

This clonotype appeared a few times. CDR3 region: CASSGGGWDIQYF. Here the CDR3 DNA reads TGCGCCAGCAGCGGAGGGGGGTGGGACATTCAGTACTTC. The chain joins TRBV5-1 to TRBJ2-4; D tentatively reads TRBD1 or TRBD2 (6 bases each). Germline values: CDR1 SGHRS, CDR2 YFSETQ. The CDR3 has 13 residues. V lost 4 bases and J lost 8, with 13 bases in between. Looking up the rest from reference TRBV5-1 and TRBJ2-4 gives the full variable domain: KAGVTQTPRYLIKTRGQQVTLSCSPISGHRSVSWYQQTPGQGLQFLFEYFSETQRNKGNFPGRFSGRQFSNSRSEMNVSTLELGDSALYLCASSGGGWDIQYFGAGTRLSVL.

J is TRBJ2-4 and V is TRBV5-1, with 9 bases aligning to TRBD2. CDR1 SGHRS and CDR2 YFSETQ come from the germline V gene. The CDR3 contains 15 residues. V lost 4 bases to trimming and J lost 4 bases; unmatched junction nucleotides: 6. The DNA for the CDR3 is TGCGCCAGCAGCCAACTGACTAGCGGAAAAAACATTCAGTACTTC. Its protein is CASSQLTSGKNIQYF.

At least ten counts were recorded for this clonotype. J is TRBJ2-1 and V is TRBV7-9; possible D gene TRBD2, 5 bases. The CDR3 consists of 14 residues. The V end lost 3 bases, the J end lost 10 bases, and 16 bases lay between the germline ends. Per the germline V gene, CDR1 is SEHNR and CDR2 is FQNEAQ (reference sequence). Here the CDR3 DNA reads TGTGCCAGCAGCTTGAGCGGTCAGAGAGGAGAGCAGTTCTTC. It encodes CASSLSGQRGEQFF.

The V and J genes are TRBV7-4 and TRBJ2-5; either TRBD1 or TRBD2 may fit D (5 bases each). CDR1 is SGHVT, CDR2 SQSDAQ, per germline. The CDR3 has 13 residues. Trimming shortened V by 4 bases and J by 5 bases, and 11 bases separated the two germline ends. The CDR3 region is CASSWDLHETQYF. The DNA for the CDR3 is TGTGCCAGCAGCTGGGACCTGCACGAGACCCAGTACTTC.

Comments on this clonotype: A much larger clone is a single base away; this may be a read error. This rearrangement joins TRBV5-6 to TRBJ2-1; 7 nucleotides match TRBD1. Germline CDR1 SGHDT, CDR2 YYEEEE. Germline trimming cut 3 bases from V and 1 base from J; bases unmatched to any gene: 1. The CDR3 length is 14 residues. The CDR3 DNA is TGTGCCAGCAGCTCGGGACAGTCCTACAATGAGCAGTTCTTC. Its translation is CASSSGQSYNEQFF.

This clonotype showed up many times. The V call is TRBV7-6, the J call TRBJ2-7; no reliable D call. V was pared by 2 bases and J by 3 bases, with 14 bases between. CDR1 is SGHVS, CDR2 FNYEAQ, per germline. The CDR3 is 15 residues long. CDR3 protein: CASSLNPNGLYEQYF. As DNA, the CDR3 is TGTGCCAGCAGCTTAAACCCAAACGGCCTCTACGAGCAGTACTTC.

This clonotype was found many times. The chain carries TRBV14 and TRBJ2-1, with TRBD1 matching 8 bases. Unmatched junction bases numbered 4, after V lost 3 bases and J lost 6 bases. The V gene's germline CDR1 is SGHDN and CDR2 FVKESK. The CDR3 has 14 residues. For the CDR3, the DNA is TGTGCCAGCAGCCACGCTACAGGGGGCAATGAGCAGTTCTTC. Its translation is CASSHATGGNEQFF.

This clonotype has ten or more counts. The chain joins TRBV12-3 or TRBV12-4 to TRBJ1-3; the match to TRBD1 covers 7 bases. The CDR3 has 14 amino acids. V dropped 8 bases and J dropped 2; count of bases not matched to a gene: 6. The CDR3 coding sequence is TGTGCCAGCTATGCCCAGGGGGCTGGAAACACCATATATTTT. Translated: CASYAQGAGNTIYF.

This clonotype is a singleton in its sample. The chain joins TRBV12-3 or TRBV12-4 to TRBJ1-1; unclear D gene. The CDR3 extends over 14 amino acids. V was cut by 5 bases and J by 1 base, with 11 bases left in between. Written as DNA, the CDR3 is TGTGCCAGCAGTGGGTCCTTTGGGAACACTGAAGCTTTCTTT. The encoded protein is CASSGSFGNTEAFF.

This clonotype was detected many times. This chain uses TRBV7-9 with TRBJ1-2; D possibly corresponds to TRBD1 (5 bases). V was trimmed by 2 bases and J by 3 bases, leaving 16 bases between them. Germline CDR1 reads SEHNR; CDR2 reads FQNEAQ (reference sequence). This CDR3 is built from 16 residues. The CDR3 DNA is TGTGCCAGCAGCTTACCCCGACAGTTACTGCACTATGGCTACACCTTC. Amino acid sequence: CASSLPRQLLHYGYTF.

This clonotype was observed many times. The chain recombines TRBV12-3 or TRBV12-4 with TRBJ2-7; 12 bases are shared with TRBD1. The CDR3 loop spans 16 amino acids. The V gene end was trimmed by 6 bases and the J gene end by 5 bases; junction bases not matched to a gene: 11. The CDR3 reads CASSSTGTGGYHEQYF. The CDR3 nucleotides are TGTGCCAGCAGCTCAACCGGGACAGGGGGCTACCACGAGCAGTACTTC.

The V gene is TRBV29-1, the J gene TRBJ1-2, with a weak D call TRBD1 (6 bases). Trimming shortened V by 6 bases and J by 6 bases, and 14 bases separated the two germline ends. The CDR3 has 12 residues. Germline CDR1 and CDR2: SQVTM and ANQGSEA. The CDR3: CSVSSGEHGYTF. The CDR3 DNA follows: TGCAGCGTGAGTTCAGGGGAACATGGCTACACCTTC.

This clonotype has a count of ten or more. In DNA, the CDR3 is TGTGCCAGCAGTTACCATAGCGGGAGGGCCGAAGATACGCAGTATTTT. This sequence encodes CASSYHSGRAEDTQYF. V usage is TRBV28 and J usage is TRBJ2-3, with 11 bases fitting TRBD2. With V trimmed by 4 bases and J by 5 bases, 8 bases remained unmatched. Germline assignment: CDR1 MDHEN and CDR2 SYDVKM. The CDR3 spans 16 residues.

The chain couples TRBV4-1 to TRBJ2-7; 8 bases line up with TRBD2. Looked up from germline, CDR1 is MGHRA and CDR2 is YSYEKL. V lost 4 bases to trimming and J lost 2 bases; unmatched junction nucleotides: 7. CDR3 size: 15 residues. CDR3 coding DNA: TGCGCCAGCAGCCCTACTAGCGGACCTCCCTACGAGCAGTACTTC. It encodes CASSPTSGPPYEQYF.

The genes are TRBV5-1 and TRBJ2-3, with 8 bases identical to TRBD1. The CDR3 sequence is 17 residues long. Germline CDR1 reads SGHRS; CDR2 reads YFSETQ. V shed 4 bases, J shed 0 bases, and the junction held 10 bases outside the gene matches. Written as DNA, the CDR3 is TGCGCCAGCAGCCCGGGACAGGAGATACCTAGCACAGATACGCAGTATTTT. Its protein is CASSPGQEIPSTDTQYF.

The genes are TRBV5-4 and TRBJ2-1; 11 bases line up with TRBD2. With 4 bases clipped from V and 10 bases from J, the junction kept 13 bases outside the gene matches. This CDR3 region has 16 residues. Germline V gives CDR1 SGHNT, CDR2 YYREEE (reference sequence). The CDR3 loop reads CASSPTGVAGGPEQFF. Written as DNA, the CDR3 is TGTGCCAGCAGCCCAACCGGAGTAGCGGGAGGGCCGGAGCAGTTCTTC. The full variable domain, completed using reference TRBV5-4 and TRBJ2-1, is ETGVTQSPTHLIKTRGQQVTLRCSSQSGHNTVSWYQQALGQGPQFIFQYYREEENGRGNFPPRFSGLQFPNYSSELNVNALELDDSALYLCASSPTGVAGGPEQFFGPGTRLTVL.

The CDR3 spells CASSLRDGDTDTQYF. The DNA of the CDR3 is TGTGCCAGCAGTCTCCGGGACGGAGACACAGATACGCAGTATTTT. The J gene is TRBJ2-3, the V gene TRBV27, with D perhaps matching TRBD1 or TRBD2 (5 bases each). There are 15 residues in the CDR3. The V gene's germline CDR1 is MNHEY and CDR2 SMNVEV (reference sequence). Trimming cost V 5 bases and J 2 bases, with 14 bases left between them.

This clonotype was counted ten times or more. The genes are TRBV28 and TRBJ2-2; D is uncertain. The V and J ends lost 2 bases and 1 base respectively, with 8 bases between them. The germline CDR1 and CDR2 sequences are MDHEN and SYDVKM. The CDR3 runs to 15 residues. CDR3 DNA sequence: TGTGCCAGCAGTTTAGAGCTAATGAACACCGGGGAGCTGTTTTTT. Its protein product is CASSLELMNTGELFF.

This clonotype showed up many times. The J gene is TRBJ1-2, the V gene TRBV7-4, with no clear D. The V end lost 5 bases, the J end lost 2 bases, and 6 bases lay between the germline ends. From germline, CDR1 is SGHVT and CDR2 SQSDAQ. This CDR3 has 12 residues. CDR3: CASSTKNYGYTF. The DNA of the CDR3 is TGTGCCAGCAGCACAAAGAACTATGGCTACACCTTC.

This clonotype was counted many times. V usage is TRBV28 and J usage is TRBJ2-3; 11 bases agree with TRBD2. Germline lookup yields CDR1 MDHEN and CDR2 SYDVKM. Germline trimming cut 6 bases from V and 2 bases from J; bases unmatched to any gene: 10. CDR3 size: 17 residues. The CDR3 sequence: CASSALQLAGVTDTQYF. CDR3 bases: TGTGCCAGCAGCGCGCTTCAACTAGCGGGAGTCACAGATACGCAGTATTTT.

This clonotype was counted only a few times. V gene TRBV7-9 combines with J gene TRBJ2-7; the match to TRBD2 covers 11 bases. The V gene end was trimmed by 5 bases and the J gene end by 4 bases; junction bases not matched to a gene: 13. CDR3 length: 17 amino acids. CDR1 is SEHNR and CDR2 is FQNEAQ in the germline V gene (reference sequence). CDR3 nucleotide sequence: TGTGCCAGCAGCCCCCCCCGACTAGCGGGGACCCGGTACGAGCAGTACTTC. Translated: CASSPPRLAGTRYEQYF. Looking up the rest from reference TRBV7-9 and TRBJ2-7 gives the full variable domain: DTGVSQNPRHKITKRGQNVTFRCDPISEHNRLYWYRQTLGQGPEFLTYFQNEAQLEKSRLLSDRFSAERPKGSFSTLEIQRTEQGDSAMYLCASSPPRLAGTRYEQYFGPGTRLTVT.

The sample holds many counts of this clonotype. The J gene is TRBJ2-5, the V gene TRBV7-2, with no clear D. The V end lost 6 bases, the J end lost 5 bases, and 13 bases lay between the germline ends. Germline loops: CDR1 SGHTA, CDR2 FQGNSA. The CDR3 has 13 amino acids. This CDR3 reads CASSPLALETQYF. DNA for the CDR3: TGTGCCAGCAGTCCCCTTGCATTGGAGACCCAGTACTTC.

This clonotype was observed a handful of times. The chain combines TRBV27 with TRBJ2-7; no definite D call. The V end was cut by 2 bases, the J end by 6 bases, with 5 bases between. CDR3 length: 11 residues. Germline lookup yields CDR1 MNHEY and CDR2 SMNVEV (reference sequence). The CDR3 loop reads CASSLPPEQYF. The CDR3 nucleotides read TGTGCCAGCAGTTTACCCCCCGAGCAGTACTTC.